Listed below are T cell receptor beta chains from one sample, sequenced in a study of T cell repertoires in cytomegalovirus infection. MiXCR, applied by TCRdb to the reads, yields one record per CDR3 protein. This sample carries about 890,000 distinct CDR3 sequences, roughly 30% of them seen once, and the ten largest clones take around 15%. Antigens of these TCRs are unknown. The sequencing used cultured CD8+ T cells from PBMCs, collected from culture after CMV antigen stimulation. These receptors were taken from a human donor in good health (CMV status not recorded). Some clones in this sample may be carry-over from other donors' samples. CDR3s include the opening cysteine and the closing phenylalanine or tryptophan. D genes are given only for firm matches. Clone size appears in some rows only: once, few, many, or a class for an expanded clone.

J: TRBJ2-5
size: NA
D: NA
V: TRBV4-1
CDR3: CASSQVATKETQYF
DNA: TGCGCCAGCAGCCAAGTAGCGACAAAAGAGACCCAGTACTTC

J: TRBJ1-6
size: NA
D: NA
V: TRBV4-3
CDR3: CASSQILNSGNSPLHF
DNA: TGCGCCAGCAGCCAAATATTAAACTCAGGGAATTCACCCCTCCACTTT

J: TRBJ2-1
size: NA
D: TRBD1
V: TRBV20-1
CDR3: CSARGGGQVTTYNEQFF
DNA: TGCAGTGCTAGAGGAGGAGGACAGGTAACCACCTACAATGAGCAGTTCTTC

J: TRBJ2-1
size: NA
D: TRBD1
V: TRBV24-1
CDR3: CATSDRGTGGFGDEQFF
DNA: TGTGCCACCAGTGATAGGGGTACAGGGGGCTTTGGAGATGAGCAGTTCTTC

J: TRBJ1-3
size: few
D: NA
V: TRBV28
CDR3: CASSPPLMTGGTGNTIYF
DNA: TGTGCCAGCAGCCCCCCCTTAATGACAGGAGGGACTGGAAACACCATATATTTT

J: TRBJ2-2
size: NA
D: NA
V: TRBV6-2/TRBV6-3
CDR3: CASYRPTGELFF
DNA: TGTGCCAGTTACAGGCCCACCGGGGAGCTGTTTTTT

J: TRBJ2-2
size: NA
D: NA
V: TRBV12-3/TRBV12-4
CDR3: CASSLPHANTGELFF
DNA: TGTGCCAGCAGTTTACCTCATGCGAACACCGGGGAGCTGTTTTTT

J: TRBJ1-1
size: NA
D: NA
V: TRBV12-3/TRBV12-4
CDR3: CASSPPVSTEAFF
DNA: TGTGCCAGCAGTCCCCCGGTATCCACTGAAGCTTTCTTT

J: TRBJ1-2
size: few
D: TRBD1
V: TRBV7-9
CDR3: CASSIIQGINYGYTF
DNA: TGTGCCAGCAGCATAATACAGGGGATTAACTATGGCTACACCTTC

J: TRBJ1-2
size: NA
D: TRBD1
V: TRBV12-5
CDR3: CASGLGTGGAVGYGYTF
DNA: TGTGCTAGTGGTTTGGGAACAGGGGGCGCAGTGGGCTATGGCTACACCTTC